Presented here are 2 T cell receptor beta chains from one specimen sequenced in a study of T cells in Graves' hyperthyroidism and ophthalmopathy. Amplification of TCR beta CDR3 regions used RNA as the template. Primed by the HTBI set, a first-round RT-PCR was run on the TCR CDR3. TCRdb itself ran the multiplex PCR reads through MiXCR, one entry per CDR3 protein. The table records fewer than 650,000 distinct CDR3 sequences, around 50% of them present only once. Input material: peripheral blood or thyroid tissue (not recorded which). The receptors were sampled from an adult woman with Graves' disease, either hyperthyroidism or ophthalmopathy (not recorded which).

Worth noting for this clonotype: A read error may account for a junction end that differs from germline. V gene TRBV25-1 combines with J gene TRBJ1-2; perhaps TRBD1 as D (6 bases). This CDR3 has 15 residues. CDR1 is MGHDK, CDR2 SYGVNS, per germline. The DNA for the CDR3 is TGCGCCAGCAGTGAACTTAACAGGGAAAGAGATGGCTACACCTTC. It yields the protein CASSELNRERDGYTF.

There are many counts of this clonotype. V and J are TRBV9 and TRBJ1-3, with D unresolved. This CDR3 contains 15 residues. V gave up 2 bases and J gave up 0 bases, with 9 bases separating them. Germline values: CDR1 SGDLS, CDR2 YYNGEE. The CDR3 nucleotides are TGTGCCAGCAGCGTCGGCGGGCACTCTGGAAACACCATATATTTT. Translated: CASSVGGHSGNTIYF.